This T cell receptor (beta chain) was captured by sequencing in a study of tumor and adjacent non-tumor tissue in lung cancer. About the research overall: Patients comprised about a dozen adenocarcinoma, 2 squamous cell carcinoma and 1 small cell lung cancer. The patients, 10 men and about five women, were roughly 31 to 85 with stage I to III disease. General study findings and limits: Tumor TCR diversity, when higher, was linked to shorter survival.

Notes on this clonotype: The antigen remains undetermined.

CDR1 SGHAT and CDR2 FQNNGV come from the germline V gene. The CDR3 totals 15 residues. J gave up 15 bases and V 5 bases, and 18 bases lay outside the gene matches. The template was RNA from unsorted bulk tissue. More than 3 cm separated this lung sample from the edge of the tumor. Between August and November 2014, newly diagnosed, chemotherapy-naive lung cancer patients underwent thoracic surgery in China. TCRbeta libraries were built with three rounds of nested PCR, modified from ARM-PCR. TCRdb fed the multiplex PCR reads into MiXCR, producing one record per CDR3 protein. The sample lists around 80,000 distinct CDR3 sequences; about four fifths were seen once.

The clonotype originates from a man in his sixties with non-small cell lung cancer. The sample was distant non-tumor lung tissue. The chain joins TRBV11-2 to TRBJ2-1; 8 bases match TRBD1. CDR3 residues: CASSQDRQGYNELFF. The CDR3 region has the DNA TGTGCCAGCAGCCAAGACCGACAGGGGTACAATGAACTGTTCTTC.